The present T cell receptor beta chain was sequenced within a study of cytomegalovirus exposure and HLA in healthy donors. Study-wide findings and caveats: Accurate prediction of HLA-A and HLA-B alleles (for most subjects) was reportedly achieved from TCR beta sequences. Productive status was seen about 90% or about 30% of the time for most TCR beta V segments in an earlier analysis. Fewer N-insertions than the roughly 670-donor mean were reportedly shown by an Asian-associated ancestry cluster in a later analysis. Presence/absence analyses treated sequencing depth as roughly uniform across donors.

CDR1 and CDR2 from the germline V gene are SNHLY and FYNNEI. The CDR3 has 15 residues. J lost 5 bases, V lost 3 bases, and 7 bases had no gene match. The PCR ran on 60 Vbeta and 13 Jbeta primers. Using immunoSEQ multiplex PCR, the repertoire was profiled, and TCRdb retains in-frame clones only, with some absent. The sample yields about 160,000 clones, 70% to 80% seen once. Turning to this clone: The antigen remains undetermined.

The chain employs TRBV2 and TRBJ2-1; 7 bases line up with TRBD1. This TCR derives from a man aged 35 to 55 in good health and CMV-seronegative. The sample consisted of PBMCs. The CDR3 bases are TGTGCCAGCAGTGACGACAGGGTCGCACACAATGAGCAGTTCTTC. Translated, it gives CASSDDRVAHNEQFF.